The rows below give T cell receptor beta chains drawn from one sample of a study of cytotoxic CD8 clonotypes in ibrutinib-treated CLL. The repertoire was sequenced with immunoSEQ multiplex PCR; TCRdb's copy has only in-frame clones and lacks some. The sample has just over 200,000 clones, more than 75% seen once. Material: PBMCs, obtained after 12 months of ibrutinib treatment. These receptors were obtained from a human donor with chronic lymphocytic leukemia. Both conserved end residues are part of each CDR3. Each record gives: clone size, V gene, D gene, J gene, CDR3 DNA, CDR3 protein. A D gene is named only where the DNA matches it firmly. A row's size may be missing; if present it is once, few, many or a size class.

>-|TRBV7-8|TRBD1|TRBJ1-5
TGTGCCAGCAGCTTAGGCTACAGGGGCTATAGCAATCAGCCCCAGCATTTT
CASSLGYRGYSNQPQHF
>-|TRBV4-1|-|TRBJ1-3
TGCGCCAGCAGCCAAGGAAAGGGACCGCGCTCTGGAAACACCATATATTTT
CASSQGKGPRSGNTIYF
>-|TRBV4-1|TRBD1|TRBJ2-5
TGCGCCAGCAGGGCCGGACAGGGCGTAGAGACCCAGTACTTC
CASRAGQGVETQYF
>-|TRBV27|TRBD1|TRBJ1-6
TGTGCCAGCAGTCGAATGGGGGGACAGGGGAATTCACCCCTCCACTTT
CASSRMGGQGNSPLHF
>-|TRBV5-1|-|TRBJ2-1
TGCGCCAGCAGCTTGGGAGGAAGGGTGGATGAGCAGTTCTTC
CASSLGGRVDEQFF
>-|TRBV19|TRBD2|TRBJ2-7
TGTGCCAGTAGTCCGGGACTAGCGGTGTACGAGCAGTACTTC
CASSPGLAVYEQYF
>-|TRBV29-1|TRBD1|TRBJ2-3
TGCAGCGGACTGCGCGGACAGGCCACAGATACGCAGTATTTT
CSGLRGQATDTQYF
>-|TRBV28|-|TRBJ1-5
TGTGCCAGCAGTTTAAATCAGCCCCAGCATTTT
CASSLNQPQHF
>-|TRBV7-9|TRBD2|TRBJ2-1
TGTGCCAGCAGCTCCTCGGCTGGCGGGGGGGCCCCCTACAATGAGCAGTTCTTC
CASSSSAGGGAPYNEQFF
>-|TRBV30|-|TRBJ2-3
TGTGCCTGGAGGGTCCCCCGCACAGATACGCAGTATTTT
CAWRVPRTDTQYF
>-|TRBV19|-|TRBJ1-4
TGTGCCAGTAGTCCAGACGGATCGGATTTTGAAAAACTGTTTTTT
CASSPDGSDFEKLFF
>-|TRBV18|TRBD2|TRBJ2-3
TGTGCCAGCTCACCACCGAGGCTAGCGGGGGGTTTGGATACGCAGTATTTT
CASSPPRLAGGLDTQYF
>-|TRBV6-4|TRBD2|TRBJ2-3
TGTGCCAGCAGTGACCCGACTAGCTCGGGGAATACGAGGCAGTATTTT
CASSDPTSSGNTRQYF
>once|TRBV6-1|-|TRBJ1-4
TGTGCCAGCAGTGAAGACAGGATTAATGAAAAACTGTTTTTT
CASSEDRINEKLFF
>-|TRBV15|TRBD2|TRBJ2-5
TGTGCCACCAGCCCGACTAGCGGGAGCCCCCGGGGGGCCCAGTACTTC
CATSPTSGSPRGAQYF
>-|TRBV5-1|TRBD2|TRBJ2-1
TGCGCCAGCAGCTTAGGGGCTTCTACTAGCGGGAGGGCCCTCAGTGAGCAGTTCTTC
CASSLGASTSGRALSEQFF
>-|TRBV29-1|-|TRBJ2-5
TGCAGCGTCCAAAGAGGGGGGAAGACCCAGTACTTC
CSVQRGGKTQYF
>-|TRBV6-5|-|TRBJ1-2
TGTGCCAGCAGTTACGGGGTGACCTATGGCTACACCTTC
CASSYGVTYGYTF
>-|TRBV15|-|TRBJ2-1
TGTGCCACCAGCCCCGTAGGCTATGAGCAGTTCTTC
CATSPVGYEQFF
>-|TRBV5-6|TRBD2|TRBJ2-5
TGTGCCAGCAGCTACTGGACTAGCGGGGCCAAAGAGACCCAGTACTTC
CASSYWTSGAKETQYF
>-|TRBV5-1|-|TRBJ2-6
TGCGCCAGCAGCCCAGGACAAACCTCTGGGGCCAACGTCCTGACTTTC
CASSPGQTSGANVLTF
>-|TRBV9|TRBD1|TRBJ1-1
TGTGCCAGCAGCCCAGGGGGCTTGGGGACTGAAGCTTTCTTT
CASSPGGLGTEAFF
>-|TRBV2|-|TRBJ1-5
TGTGCCAGCAGTGGACTTAGTGGCAATCAGCCCCAGCATTTT
CASSGLSGNQPQHF
>-|TRBV1|-|TRBJ2-3
TGCACCAGCAGCCAAGTAACTTTTGCTCGGGCAGATACGCAGTATTTT
CTSSQVTFARADTQYF
>-|TRBV5-1|TRBD1|TRBJ2-7
TGCGCCAGCAGCGCCCCAACAGGGGGTCCTTACGAGCAGTACTTC
CASSAPTGGPYEQYF
>-|TRBV5-1|TRBD1|TRBJ1-1
TGCGCCAGCAGCTTGACCACAGGGGGAGAGAACACTGAAGCTTTCTTT
CASSLTTGGENTEAFF
>-|TRBV18|-|TRBJ2-7
TGTGCCAGCTCACCACTTGGGACCGCCTCCTACGAGCAGTACTTC
CASSPLGTASYEQYF
>-|TRBV21-1|-|TRBJ2-5
TGTGCCAGCAGCAAAGGGAGCTCCGGGACAGGGAGGCAAGAGACCCAGTACTTC
CASSKGSSGTGRQETQYF
>-|TRBV5-4|TRBD2|TRBJ2-3
TGTGCCAGCAGCAACCGACTAGCGGGGGGATCAGATACGCAGTATTTT
CASSNRLAGGSDTQYF
>-|TRBV15|-|TRBJ2-7
TGTGCCACCAGCAGAGGACAAGCGAACTCCTACGAGCAGTACTTC
CATSRGQANSYEQYF
>-|TRBV27|TRBD2|TRBJ2-7
TGTGCCACCAGCGAGACTAGCGGGCTCTACGAGCAGTACTTC
CATSETSGLYEQYF
>-|TRBV14|-|TRBJ1-1
TGTGCCAGCAGCCAAGATTTTGTCTCTCAGATCGGGAACACTGAAGCTTTCTTT
CASSQDFVSQIGNTEAFF
>-|TRBV5-4|-|TRBJ1-2
TGTGCCAGCAGTGGACAGCCCGATGGCTACACCTTC
CASSGQPDGYTF
>few|TRBV10-3|TRBD1|TRBJ2-1
TGTGCCATCAGAGCCTCAGGGGGCCCAGAGGGTGGCAATGAGCAGTTCTTC
CAIRASGGPEGGNEQFF
>-|TRBV10-3|TRBD1|TRBJ2-7
TGTGCCATCAGCTGGACAGGGGACGAGCAGTACTTC
CAISWTGDEQYF
>few|TRBV28|-|TRBJ2-1
TGTGCCAGCACCATTAGCGGCCAGGACAATGAGCAGTTCTTC
CASTISGQDNEQFF
>-|TRBV5-1|-|TRBJ2-3
TGCGCCAGCAGCTCCCAAATACCCACAGATACGCAGTATTTT
CASSSQIPTDTQYF
>-|TRBV2|-|TRBJ1-3
TGTGCCAGCACAAGGCAGGGGACTGGAAACACCATATATTTT
CASTRQGTGNTIYF
>once|TRBV5-1|-|TRBJ2-1
TGCGCCAGCAGCCCGACCCCCTTCGGCAATGAGCAGTTCTTC
CASSPTPFGNEQFF
>once|TRBV4-1|-|TRBJ1-3
TGCGCCAGCAGCGACAAGGCAGTACAGGAGTCTGGAAACACCATATATTTT
CASSDKAVQESGNTIYF
>many|TRBV15|-|TRBJ1-5
TGTGCCACCAGCAGACAGGGGACGGTGAGTCAGCCCCAGCATTTT
CATSRQGTVSQPQHF
>-|TRBV30|TRBD1|TRBJ2-7
TGTGCCTGGAGTCGACAGGGGGCCGAGCAGTACTTC
CAWSRQGAEQYF
>-|TRBV19|TRBD1|TRBJ1-1
TGTGCCAGTAGCCGTGCTCGGACAGGGCAAGCTTTCTTT
CASSRARTGQAFF
>-|TRBV7-8|-|TRBJ1-4
TGTGCCAGCAGCATAGAGGAAGCAACTAATGAAAAACTGTTTTTT
CASSIEEATNEKLFF
>-|TRBV28|TRBD1|TRBJ1-5
TGTGCCATCTGGGACAGGGGGAGGCAGCCCCAGCATTTT
CAIWDRGRQPQHF
>-|TRBV4-1|-|TRBJ2-1
TGCGCCAGCAGCCCCCCGGACCGCCCCCGAAATGAGCAGTTCTTC
CASSPPDRPRNEQFF
>few|TRBV7-6|-|TRBJ2-7
TGTGCCAGCAGCGCAGGGGTGGGACACCGCTCCTACGAGCAGTACTTC
CASSAGVGHRSYEQYF
>-|TRBV6-1|-|TRBJ1-5
TGTGCCAGCAGTGACGGGGCTTTTGTACAGGGCAGTTATAGCAATCAGCCCCAGCATTTT
CASSDGAFVQGSYSNQPQHF
>few|TRBV11-2|-|TRBJ2-7
TGTGCCAGCAGCCCTCAAGGGGCTTTACCCTACGAGCAGTACTTC
CASSPQGALPYEQYF
>-|TRBV18|TRBD1|TRBJ1-2
TGTGCCAGCTCACCCGCCGGGACAGGGGGCTATGGCTACACCTTC
CASSPAGTGGYGYTF
>-|TRBV5-1|TRBD1|TRBJ2-5
TGCGCCAGCAGCACACAGGGGTGGGAAGAGACCCAGTACTTC
CASSTQGWEETQYF
>-|TRBV18|-|TRBJ1-2
TGTGCCAGCTCACCACTAGGGGGGAACTATGGCTACACCTTC
CASSPLGGNYGYTF